These T cell receptor beta chains were read from a single sample in a study of cytomegalovirus exposure and HLA in healthy donors. Measured with immunoSEQ multiplex PCR; TCRdb has only the in-frame clones, and not every one. The sample lists about 170,000 clones, roughly 84% occurring once. The source material was PBMCs. The receptor set was obtained from a boy aged 2 to 10 in good health and CMV-seronegative. Each CDR3 is given with its conserved first and last residue. A D gene is named only where the DNA matches it firmly. A clone size is listed for some rows: how often the clone was seen (once, few, many), or a class if it is expanded.

>TRBV11-2|NA|TRBD2|TRBJ2-3
TGTGCCAGCAGCTTTGACGGGGGGGCTGCAGATACGCAGTATTTT
CASSFDGGAADTQYF
>TRBV4-1|few|NA|TRBJ1-1
TGCGCCAGCAGCCAAGAGGGGGGTTGGGCTGAAGCTTTCTTT
CASSQEGGWAEAFF
>TRBV19|NA|TRBD1|TRBJ2-2
TGTGCCTGTAGCGACAGGGTATTCACCGGGGAGCTGTTTTTT
CACSDRVFTGELFF
>TRBV10-3|NA|TRBD2|TRBJ2-5
TGTGCCATGGGGGCAGGGGAGGGTAGCGGGAAGGTGAGGGAGACCCAGTACTTC
CAMGAGEGSGKVRETQYF
>TRBV6-1|NA|TRBD2|TRBJ2-1
TGTGCCAGCAGCGTAGCGGGAGGGCCCTACAATGAGCAGTTCTTC
CASSVAGGPYNEQFF
>TRBV27|NA|TRBD1|TRBJ2-1
TGTGCCAGCAGTATAAATCAGGGGGATGAGCAGTTCTTC
CASSINQGDEQFF
>TRBV29-1|NA|TRBD1|TRBJ2-6
TGCAGCGTCGAGGACAGGCAAGGGAAAGCTGGGGCCAACGTCCTGACTTTC
CSVEDRQGKAGANVLTF
>TRBV5-6|NA|TRBD2|TRBJ2-7
TGTGCCAGCAGCCCTAGTCGGGCGGGAGCTTGGTACGAGCAGTACTTC
CASSPSRAGAWYEQYF
>TRBV29-1|NA|TRBD2|TRBJ2-7
TGCAGCCCCGCACTAGCGGGAGCTTTCTACGAGCAGTACTTC
CSPALAGAFYEQYF
>TRBV6-1|NA|NA|TRBJ1-1
TGTGCCAGCAGTGAAGCGTGGGGAGAACAGAGGAACACTGAAGCTTTCTTT
CASSEAWGEQRNTEAFF
>TRBV14|NA|NA|TRBJ1-2
TGTGCCAGCAGCCTTAGACTCCCGTACCAACAAGACTATGGCTACACCTTC
CASSLRLPYQQDYGYTF
>TRBV9|NA|NA|TRBJ2-3
TGTGCCAGCAGCGTAGATGATCGGGAGCTAGATACGCAGTATTTT
CASSVDDRELDTQYF
>TRBV5-1|NA|TRBD1|TRBJ2-5
TGCGCCAGCAGCCAGACAGGGGGCGGAGAGACCCAGTACTTC
CASSQTGGGETQYF
>TRBV5-4|once|TRBD2|TRBJ2-1
TGTGCCAGCAGCTTGGCCAGCGGGAGGGCCTACAATGAGCAGTTCTTC
CASSLASGRAYNEQFF
>TRBV6-5|NA|NA|TRBJ1-1
TGTGCCAGCAGCTCCGAAGAGGGAGCTTTCTTT
CASSSEEGAFF
>TRBV6-6|NA|NA|TRBJ2-1
TGTGCCAGCAGAGAGGGTGAGAGGGAGCAGTTCTTC
CASREGEREQFF
>TRBV5-1|NA|NA|TRBJ2-6
TGCGCCAGCAGCTTGTTAAGGGGCGCTGGGGCCAACGTCCTGACTTTC
CASSLLRGAGANVLTF
>TRBV2|NA|NA|TRBJ2-7
TGTGCCAGCTTAGGGCTAGCAGGCTACGAGCAGTACTTC
CASLGLAGYEQYF
>TRBV25-1|NA|NA|TRBJ2-2
TGTGCCAGCAGTAGGGCAGGGGGGACCGGGGAGCTGTTTTTT
CASSRAGGTGELFF
>TRBV18|NA|NA|TRBJ1-4
TGTGCCAGCTCACCACGGGTAGAAGGGCCCAGGGGAAAACTGTTTTTT
CASSPRVEGPRGKLFF
>TRBV7-9|few|NA|TRBJ1-2
TGTGCCAGCAGCCCCAGACAAGGCTATGGCTACACCTTC
CASSPRQGYGYTF
>TRBV5-1|NA|TRBD1|TRBJ2-7
TGCGCCAGCAGCCCAGACAGGGTCTACGAGCAGTACTTC
CASSPDRVYEQYF
>TRBV28|NA|TRBD1|TRBJ2-2
TGTGCCAGCAGCCAGGACAGGGTCGCTGCCGGGGAGCTGTTTTTT
CASSQDRVAAGELFF
>TRBV30|few|TRBD1|TRBJ1-5
TGTGCCTGGACCGACGGACAGGGTAATCAGCCCCAGCATTTT
CAWTDGQGNQPQHF
>TRBV6-6|NA|NA|TRBJ2-2
TGTGCCAGCAGTAACCAGGACAGCACCGGGGAGCTGTTTTTT
CASSNQDSTGELFF
>TRBV18|NA|TRBD1|TRBJ1-6
TGTGCCAGCTCACCTCGGACAGGGGACAATTCACCCCTCCACTTT
CASSPRTGDNSPLHF
>TRBV11-1|NA|NA|TRBJ1-2
TGTGCCAGCAGCTTGATACACCCTTATGGCTACACCTTC
CASSLIHPYGYTF
>TRBV10-3|once|NA|TRBJ2-7
TGTGCCATCAGTGAGTCTCGGACACAAACCTACGAGCAGTACTTC
CAISESRTQTYEQYF
>TRBV6-1|NA|TRBD1|TRBJ1-1
TGTGCCAGCAGTGCGCCCACAGGGGCGAACACTGAAGCTTTCTTT
CASSAPTGANTEAFF
>TRBV28|few|TRBD2|TRBJ2-1
TGTGCCAGCAGTACTCTAGCGGGACCTTTTAACAATGAGCAGTTCTTC
CASSTLAGPFNNEQFF
>TRBV29-1|NA|NA|TRBJ1-2
TGCAGCGTTGAAGATGAGCAGTCGGGTGGCTACACCTTC
CSVEDEQSGGYTF
>TRBV1|NA|NA|TRBJ2-4
TGCACCAGCAGCCATGTGGGAGTAGCCAAAAACATTCAGTACTTC
CTSSHVGVAKNIQYF
>TRBV5-4|NA|TRBD2|TRBJ2-1
TGTGCCAGCAGCTTGCAGGAGGGCGGGAGACAGTTCTTC
CASSLQEGGRQFF
>TRBV4-3|NA|NA|TRBJ2-1
TGCGCCAGCAGCCATCTGATCCCGAGCTCCTACAATGAGCAGTTCTTC
CASSHLIPSSYNEQFF
>TRBV6-5|NA|NA|TRBJ1-1
TGTGCCAGCAGTGCGACACCCGTGGTGCCTGAAGCTTTCTTT
CASSATPVVPEAFF